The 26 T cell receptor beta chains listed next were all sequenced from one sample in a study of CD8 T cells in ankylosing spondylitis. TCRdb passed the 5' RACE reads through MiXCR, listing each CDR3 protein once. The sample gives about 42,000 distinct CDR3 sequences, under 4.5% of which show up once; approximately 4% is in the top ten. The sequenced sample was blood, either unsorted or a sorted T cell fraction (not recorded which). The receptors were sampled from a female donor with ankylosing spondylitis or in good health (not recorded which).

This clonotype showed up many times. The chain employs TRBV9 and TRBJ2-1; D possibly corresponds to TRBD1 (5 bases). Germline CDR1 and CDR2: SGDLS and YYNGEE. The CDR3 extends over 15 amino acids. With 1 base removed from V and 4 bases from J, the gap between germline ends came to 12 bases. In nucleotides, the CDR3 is TGTGCCAGCAGCGTACTGACAGAGAGATACAATGAGCAGTTCTTC. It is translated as CASSVLTERYNEQFF.

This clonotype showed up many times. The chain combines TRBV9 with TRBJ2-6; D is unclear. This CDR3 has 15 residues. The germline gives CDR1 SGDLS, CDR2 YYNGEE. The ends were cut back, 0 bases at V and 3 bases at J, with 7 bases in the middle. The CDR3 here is CASSVDAGGANVLTF. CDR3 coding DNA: TGTGCCAGCAGCGTAGATGCAGGTGGGGCCAACGTCCTGACTTTC. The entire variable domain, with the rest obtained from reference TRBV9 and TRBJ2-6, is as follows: DSGVTQTPKHLITATGQRVTLRCSPRSGDLSVYWYQQSLDQGLQFLIQYYNGEERAKGNILERFSAQQFPDLHSELNLSSLELGDSALYFCASSVDAGGANVLTFGAGSRLTVL.

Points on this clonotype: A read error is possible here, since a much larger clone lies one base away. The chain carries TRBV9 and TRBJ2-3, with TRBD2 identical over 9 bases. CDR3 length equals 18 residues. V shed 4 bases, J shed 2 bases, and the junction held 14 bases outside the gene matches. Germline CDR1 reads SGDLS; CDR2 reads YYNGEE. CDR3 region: CASSLARGSGGPTDTQYF. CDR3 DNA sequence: TGTGCCAGCAGCCTTGCCCGGGGTAGCGGGGGCCCCACAGATACGCAGTATTTT.

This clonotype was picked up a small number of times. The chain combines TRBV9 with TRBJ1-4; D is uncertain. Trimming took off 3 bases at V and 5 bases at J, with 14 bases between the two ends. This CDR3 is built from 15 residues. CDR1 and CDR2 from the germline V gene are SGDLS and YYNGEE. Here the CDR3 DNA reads TGTGCCAGCAGCGCGGACGGGCACCCAAATGAAAAACTGTTTTTT. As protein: CASSADGHPNEKLFF.

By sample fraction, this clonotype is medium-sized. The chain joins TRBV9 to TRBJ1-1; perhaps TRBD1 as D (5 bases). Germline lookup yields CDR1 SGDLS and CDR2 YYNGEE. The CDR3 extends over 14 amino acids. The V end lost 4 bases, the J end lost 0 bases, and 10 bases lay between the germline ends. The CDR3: CASSLGRMNTEAFF. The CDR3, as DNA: TGTGCCAGCAGCCTGGGACGGATGAACACTGAAGCTTTCTTT.

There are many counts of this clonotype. CDR3 bases: TGTGCCAGCAGCCCTCGACAGGGAACGGGCGAGCAGTACTTC. Its protein is CASSPRQGTGEQYF. The V call is TRBV9, the J call TRBJ2-7, with 7 bases that match TRBD1. The CDR3 runs 14 residues. Germline V gene lookup returns CDR1 SGDLS and CDR2 YYNGEE. V shed 4 bases and J 6 bases; nucleotides not matched to a gene: 10.

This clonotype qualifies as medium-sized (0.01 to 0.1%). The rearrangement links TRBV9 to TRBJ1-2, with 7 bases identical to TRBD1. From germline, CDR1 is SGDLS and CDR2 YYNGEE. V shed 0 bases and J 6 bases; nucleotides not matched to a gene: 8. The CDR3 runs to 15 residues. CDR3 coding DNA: TGTGCCAGCAGCGTAGAGAGGGACAGAGGGAATGGCTACACCTTC. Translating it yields CASSVERDRGNGYTF.

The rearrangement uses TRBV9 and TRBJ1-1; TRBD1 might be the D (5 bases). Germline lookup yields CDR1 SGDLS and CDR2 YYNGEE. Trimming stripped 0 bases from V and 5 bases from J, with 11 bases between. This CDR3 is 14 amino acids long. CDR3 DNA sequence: TGTGCCAGCAGCGTAGGACCTGGGGGAACTGAAGCTTTCTTT. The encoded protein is CASSVGPGGTEAFF.

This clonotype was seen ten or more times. The CDR3 coding sequence is TGTGCCAGCAGCGTTCACCCAGCAAGTAAGGATGAGCAGTTCTTC. This translates into CASSVHPASKDEQFF. The rearrangement joins TRBV9 to TRBJ2-1, with D hard to call. Trimming removed 2 bases at V and 8 bases at J, with 17 bases between. The V gene's germline CDR1 is SGDLS and CDR2 YYNGEE. The CDR3 is 15 residues long.

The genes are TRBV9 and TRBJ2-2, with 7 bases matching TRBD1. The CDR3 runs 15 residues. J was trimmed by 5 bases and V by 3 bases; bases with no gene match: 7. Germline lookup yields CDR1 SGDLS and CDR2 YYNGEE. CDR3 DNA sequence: TGTGCCAGCAGCGAGATTACAGGGGTTACCGGGGAGCTGTTTTTT. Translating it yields CASSEITGVTGELFF.

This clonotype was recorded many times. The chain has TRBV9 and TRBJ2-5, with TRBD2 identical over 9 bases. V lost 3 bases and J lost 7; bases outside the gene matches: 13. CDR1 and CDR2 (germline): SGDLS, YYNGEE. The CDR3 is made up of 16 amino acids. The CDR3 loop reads CASSASSAGGAGTQYF. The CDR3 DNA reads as TGTGCCAGCAGCGCTAGTTCAGCGGGGGGCGCTGGGACCCAGTACTTC.

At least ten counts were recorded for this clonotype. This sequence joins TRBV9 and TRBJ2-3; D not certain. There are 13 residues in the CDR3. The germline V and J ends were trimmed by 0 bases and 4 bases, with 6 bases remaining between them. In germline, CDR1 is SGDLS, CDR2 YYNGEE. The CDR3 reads CASSVDPADTQYF. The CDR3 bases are TGTGCCAGCAGCGTAGACCCCGCAGATACGCAGTATTTT. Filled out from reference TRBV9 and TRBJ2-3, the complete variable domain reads DSGVTQTPKHLITATGQRVTLRCSPRSGDLSVYWYQQSLDQGLQFLIQYYNGEERAKGNILERFSAQQFPDLHSELNLSSLELGDSALYFCASSVDPADTQYFGPGTRLTVL.

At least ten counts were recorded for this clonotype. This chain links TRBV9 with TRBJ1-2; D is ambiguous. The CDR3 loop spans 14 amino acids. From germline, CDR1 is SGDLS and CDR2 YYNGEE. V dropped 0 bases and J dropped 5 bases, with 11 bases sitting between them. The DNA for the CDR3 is TGTGCCAGCAGCGTAGATCCGCAGGCTTATGGCTACACCTTC. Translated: CASSVDPQAYGYTF. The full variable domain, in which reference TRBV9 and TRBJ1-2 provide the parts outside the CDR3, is DSGVTQTPKHLITATGQRVTLRCSPRSGDLSVYWYQQSLDQGLQFLIQYYNGEERAKGNILERFSAQQFPDLHSELNLSSLELGDSALYFCASSVDPQAYGYTFGSGTRLTVV.

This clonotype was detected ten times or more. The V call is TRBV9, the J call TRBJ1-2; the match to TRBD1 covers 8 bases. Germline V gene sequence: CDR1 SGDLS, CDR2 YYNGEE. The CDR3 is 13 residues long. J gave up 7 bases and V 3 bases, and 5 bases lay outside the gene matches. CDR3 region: CASSASGGIGYTF. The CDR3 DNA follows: TGTGCCAGCAGCGCCTCAGGGGGCATTGGCTACACCTTC.

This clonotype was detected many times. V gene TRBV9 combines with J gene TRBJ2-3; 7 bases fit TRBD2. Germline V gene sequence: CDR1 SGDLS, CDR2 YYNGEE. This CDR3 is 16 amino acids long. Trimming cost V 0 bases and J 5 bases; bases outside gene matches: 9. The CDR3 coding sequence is TGTGCCAGCAGCGTAGGTAGCGGGTTCACGGGAGATACGCAGTATTTT. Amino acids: CASSVGSGFTGDTQYF.

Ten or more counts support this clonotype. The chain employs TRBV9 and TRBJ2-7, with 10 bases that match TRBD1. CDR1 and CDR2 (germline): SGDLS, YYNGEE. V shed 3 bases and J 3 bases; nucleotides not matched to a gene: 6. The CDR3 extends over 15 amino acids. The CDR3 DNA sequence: TGTGCCAGCAGCGAGGGGACAGGGGAAATCTACGAGCAGTACTTC. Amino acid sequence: CASSEGTGEIYEQYF.

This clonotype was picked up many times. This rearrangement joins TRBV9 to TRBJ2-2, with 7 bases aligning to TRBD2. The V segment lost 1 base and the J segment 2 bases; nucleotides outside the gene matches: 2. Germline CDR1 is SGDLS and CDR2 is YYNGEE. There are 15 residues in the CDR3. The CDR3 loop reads CASSVKGLNTGELFF. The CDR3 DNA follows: TGTGCCAGCAGCGTAAAGGGACTAAACACCGGGGAGCTGTTTTTT.

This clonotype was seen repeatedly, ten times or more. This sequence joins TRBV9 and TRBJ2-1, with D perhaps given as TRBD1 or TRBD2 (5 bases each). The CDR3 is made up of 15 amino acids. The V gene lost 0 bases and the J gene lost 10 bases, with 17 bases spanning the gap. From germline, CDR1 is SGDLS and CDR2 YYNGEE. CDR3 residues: CASSVGIGAPTEQFF. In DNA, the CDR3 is TGTGCCAGCAGCGTAGGGATCGGGGCCCCTACCGAGCAGTTCTTC.

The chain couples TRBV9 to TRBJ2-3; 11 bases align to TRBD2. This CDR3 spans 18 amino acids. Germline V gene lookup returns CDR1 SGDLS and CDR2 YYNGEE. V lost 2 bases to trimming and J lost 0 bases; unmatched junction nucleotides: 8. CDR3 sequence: CASSVWTSGRTSTDTQYF. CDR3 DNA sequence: TGTGCCAGCAGCGTCTGGACTAGCGGGCGGACGAGCACAGATACGCAGTATTTT.

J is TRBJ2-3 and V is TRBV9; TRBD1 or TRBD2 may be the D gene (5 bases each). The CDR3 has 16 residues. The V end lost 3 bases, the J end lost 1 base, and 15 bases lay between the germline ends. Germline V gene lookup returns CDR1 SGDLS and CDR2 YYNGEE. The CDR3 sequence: CASSGEGPIRTDTQYF. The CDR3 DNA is TGTGCCAGCAGCGGCGAGGGACCGATCCGCACAGATACGCAGTATTTT.

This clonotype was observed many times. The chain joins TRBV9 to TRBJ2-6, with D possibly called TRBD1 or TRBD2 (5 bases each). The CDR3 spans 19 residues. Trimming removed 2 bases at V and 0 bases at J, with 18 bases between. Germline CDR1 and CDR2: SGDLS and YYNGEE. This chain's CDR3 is CASSVGLGDGSSGANVLTF. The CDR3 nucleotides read TGTGCCAGCAGCGTCGGGTTGGGGGACGGGTCCTCTGGGGCCAACGTCCTGACTTTC.

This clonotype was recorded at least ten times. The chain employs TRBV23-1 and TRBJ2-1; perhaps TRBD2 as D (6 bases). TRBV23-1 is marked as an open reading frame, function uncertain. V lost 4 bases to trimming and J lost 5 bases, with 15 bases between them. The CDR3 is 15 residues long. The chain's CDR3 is CASSRLGGRDNEQFF. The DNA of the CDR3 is TGCGCCAGCAGTCGACTCGGGGGAAGGGACAATGAGCAGTTCTTC.

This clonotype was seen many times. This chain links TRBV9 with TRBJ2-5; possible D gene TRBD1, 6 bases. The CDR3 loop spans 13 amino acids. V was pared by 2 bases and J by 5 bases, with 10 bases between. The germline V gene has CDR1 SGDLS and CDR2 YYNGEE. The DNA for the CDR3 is TGTGCCAGCAGCGTCACAGGGTCGGAGACCCAGTACTTC. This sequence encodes CASSVTGSETQYF.

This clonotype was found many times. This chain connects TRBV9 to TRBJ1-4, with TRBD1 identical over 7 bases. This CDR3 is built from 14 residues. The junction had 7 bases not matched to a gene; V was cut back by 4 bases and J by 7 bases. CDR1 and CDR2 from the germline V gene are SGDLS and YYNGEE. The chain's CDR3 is CASSSRAGGEKLFF. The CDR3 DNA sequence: TGTGCCAGCAGCTCCCGGGCAGGGGGTGAAAAACTGTTTTTT.

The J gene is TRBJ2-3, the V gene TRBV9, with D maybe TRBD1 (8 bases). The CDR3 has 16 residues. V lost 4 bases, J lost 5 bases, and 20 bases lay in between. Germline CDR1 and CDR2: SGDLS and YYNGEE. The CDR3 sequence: CASSPGGARGRDTQYF. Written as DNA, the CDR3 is TGTGCCAGCAGCCCAGGGGGGGCCAGGGGGCGAGATACGCAGTATTTT.

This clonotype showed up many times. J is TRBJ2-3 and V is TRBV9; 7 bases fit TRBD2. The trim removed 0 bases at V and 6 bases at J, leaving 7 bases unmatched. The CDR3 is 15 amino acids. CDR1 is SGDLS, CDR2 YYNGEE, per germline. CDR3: CASSVAQRGGDTQYF. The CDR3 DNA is TGTGCCAGCAGCGTAGCTCAGCGGGGTGGGGATACGCAGTATTTT. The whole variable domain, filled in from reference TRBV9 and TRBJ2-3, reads DSGVTQTPKHLITATGQRVTLRCSPRSGDLSVYWYQQSLDQGLQFLIQYYNGEERAKGNILERFSAQQFPDLHSELNLSSLELGDSALYFCASSVAQRGGDTQYFGPGTRLTVL.